The source of this TCR beta chain is a study of T-cell memory formation after mild COVID-19. Study-level results: Contracting clones from day 15 to 85 showed balanced CD4/CD8; later expanders favored CD4+. Contracting CD4+ clones lay largely in CM and EM, with CD8+ ones residing in EMRA.

Germline CDR1 and CDR2: KGHDR and SFDVKD. Trimming cost V 0 bases and J 6 bases, with 7 bases left between them. CDR3 size: 14 residues. As to this clonotype: Its antigen is not identified.

From the 5' RACE reads, TCRdb called clonotypes with MiXCR, one entry per CDR3 protein. This table holds hundreds of thousands of distinct CDR3 sequences, roughly a quarter found once. Sequences were obtained from PBMCs or a T cell subset sorted from them (not recorded which). The chain joins TRBV24-1 to TRBJ2-2; D remains ambiguous. This clonotype was sampled from an adult woman who had mild COVID-19 (a few samples of this study predate the infection). Cell type and time point are not known. The CDR3 region is CATSDLIRSGELFF. The CDR3 nucleotides read TGTGCCACCAGTGATTTGATTAGGTCCGGGGAGCTGTTTTTT.